This entry describes one TCR beta chain. This specimen belongs to a study of PD-L1 blockade in urothelial cancer. On the study more broadly: Male patients with bladder-origin urothelial cancer numbered about nine tenths of the roughly 29.

Specified time point: peripheral blood 6 weeks after treatment start. Patients in the study were battling locally advanced or metastatic urothelial carcinoma. The CDR3 totals 16 residues. Losses at the gene ends were 1 base for V and 6 bases for J; bases not matched to a gene: 12. The germline V gene encodes CDR1 SGHTS and CDR2 YDEGEE. Profiled with immunoSEQ multiplex PCR; TCRdb holds only in-frame clones, not every one. The sample carries some 48,000 clones, 86% recorded once. V and J are TRBV5-8 and TRBJ1-2; 7 positions agree with TRBD1. The sequencing here drew on PBMCs, taken around atezolizumab (anti-PD-L1) treatment. The clonotype comes from a man aged 55-75 years with urothelial cancer. This CDR3 reads CASSLPRQGGLNGYTF. DNA for the CDR3: TGTGCCAGCAGCTTGCCCCGACAGGGCGGCCTAAATGGCTACACCTTC.